Shown below are 20 T cell receptor beta chains from a single sample sequenced in a study of blood T cells in healthy people across ages. Primers used in a second PCR of about 6 to 11 cycles were a sample-barcoded 5' primer and a J-beta primer mix. Each CDR3 protein is one row after TCRdb ran MiXCR on the 5' RACE reads. The table shows over 550,000 distinct CDR3 sequences, with around 31% occurring only once. The sequencing sample was made of blood. Receptor source: a woman over 75 in good health.

This clonotype was seen ten or more times. The gene calls are TRBV5-1 and TRBJ2-5, with a tentative D call TRBD2 (5 bases). From germline, CDR1 is SGHRS and CDR2 YFSETQ. Trimming shortened V by 9 bases and J by 4 bases, and 13 bases separated the two germline ends. The CDR3 length is 12 residues. The CDR3, as DNA: TGCGCCACAGGCCTTGCGGGAGAGACCCAGTACTTC. It is translated as CATGLAGETQYF.

This clonotype was counted between two and nine times. The chain has TRBV9 and TRBJ1-1; no clear D. V dropped 0 bases and J dropped 5 bases, with 11 bases sitting between them. CDR1 and CDR2 from the germline V gene are SGDLS and YYNGEE. The CDR3 has 14 residues. DNA of the CDR3: TGTGCCAGCAGCGTAGGGGAGCTTCGGACTGAAGCTTTCTTT. Translating gives CASSVGELRTEAFF.

This clonotype showed up just a few times. The chain uses TRBV20-1 and TRBJ2-5, with 12 bases lining up with TRBD2. J lost 10 bases, V lost 6 bases, and 12 bases had no gene match. Germline V lookup: CDR1 DFQATT, CDR2 SNEGSKA (reference sequence). CDR3 length equals 14 residues. DNA of the CDR3: TGCAGTGCCCCCGGGATACTAGCGGGGGGACTCCAGTACTTC. As protein: CSAPGILAGGLQYF.

This clonotype was counted only a few times. The chain couples TRBV4-3 to TRBJ2-2; tentatively, D is TRBD1 (6 bases). The germline V and J ends were trimmed by 3 bases and 1 base, with 15 bases remaining between them. In germline, CDR1 is LGHNA, CDR2 YSLEER. This CDR3 is 17 amino acids long. The CDR3: CASSHLVTGLNTGELFF. The CDR3, as DNA: TGCGCCAGCAGCCATCTAGTTACAGGGCTGAACACCGGGGAGCTGTTTTTT.

V and J are TRBV2 and TRBJ2-5, with 8 bases matching TRBD1. J was trimmed by 5 bases and V by 3 bases; bases with no gene match: 11. The CDR3 consists of 16 residues. Germline V gives CDR1 SNHLY, CDR2 FYNNEI. The CDR3 region is CASSDVLDRAWETQYF. The CDR3 DNA is TGTGCCAGCAGTGACGTTTTGGACAGGGCATGGGAGACCCAGTACTTC.

This clonotype was seen repeatedly, ten times or more. The chain joins TRBV12-3 or TRBV12-4 to TRBJ2-5; D may be TRBD1 or TRBD2 (5 bases each). This CDR3 comprises 15 residues. Between the trimmed V and J ends, which lost 2 bases and 11 bases, there was a span of 21 bases. The CDR3 loop is CASSLSRGFYNEQYF. The DNA of the CDR3 is TGTGCCAGCAGTTTATCCCGGGGCTTTTACAATGAGCAGTACTTC.

This clonotype has ten or more counts. This chain uses TRBV20-1 with TRBJ2-3; D is unresolved. CDR3 length equals 16 residues. Germline lookup yields CDR1 DFQATT and CDR2 SNEGSKA (reference sequence). Between the trimmed V and J ends, which lost 0 bases and 6 bases, there was a span of 19 bases. CDR3 region: CSARDLLDPRQDTQYF. The CDR3 region has the DNA TGCAGTGCTAGAGATCTTCTGGACCCTAGGCAGGATACGCAGTATTTT.

The sample holds many counts of this clonotype. The chain links TRBV4-2 to TRBJ2-1; 7 bases fit TRBD1. J lost 5 bases, V lost 4 bases, and 8 bases had no gene match. The CDR3 extends over 15 amino acids. In germline, CDR1 is LGHNA, CDR2 YNFKEQ. The CDR3 DNA is TGTGCCAGCAGCCTGAACAGGGGAAGGGACAATGAGCAGTTCTTC. Protein: CASSLNRGRDNEQFF.

The chain couples TRBV3-1 to TRBJ2-4; 9 nucleotides align to TRBD1. The CDR3 has 15 residues. V gave up 4 bases and J gave up 13 bases; unmatched junction bases: 14. Germline CDR1 LGHDT, CDR2 YNNKEL (reference sequence). CDR3 coding DNA: TGTGCCAGCAGCCTGGGGACAGGGAGGTCCGATGAGCAGTACTTC. This sequence encodes CASSLGTGRSDEQYF.

This clonotype was counted many times. Its ends do not fully match the called genes, so a read error is possible. This chain uses TRBV5-1 with TRBJ2-1, with 8 bases that match TRBD1. The germline V gene encodes CDR1 SGHRS and CDR2 YFSETQ. CDR3 length equals 14 residues. The CDR3 region has the DNA TGCGCCAGCGGCTTCCAGGGGGCGGACAATGAGCAGTTCTTC. This gives the protein CASGFQGADNEQFF.

V and J are TRBV7-2 and TRBJ2-6; D gene uncertain. V was trimmed by 5 bases and J by 8 bases, leaving 16 bases between them. Germline lookup yields CDR1 SGHTA and CDR2 FQGNSA. The CDR3 spans 15 residues. The CDR3 region is CASSPPRLGTNVLTF. CDR3 DNA: TGTGCCAGCAGCCCCCCCCGACTCGGAACCAACGTCCTGACTTTC.

This clonotype was picked up many times. The CDR3 loop is CASRLNTDTQYF. The CDR3 DNA sequence: TGTGCCAGCAGACTCAACACAGATACGCAGTATTTT. The chain employs TRBV6-5 and TRBJ2-3; D is uncertain. Germline values: CDR1 MNHEY, CDR2 SVGAGI. Between the trimmed V and J ends, which lost 6 bases and 2 bases, there was a span of 6 bases. This CDR3 contains 12 residues.

This clonotype was observed a few times. V and J are TRBV15 and TRBJ2-1; D may match TRBD1 or TRBD2 (5 bases each). Germline values: CDR1 LNHNV, CDR2 YYDKDF (reference sequence). V was trimmed by 3 bases and J by 0 bases, leaving 27 bases between them. There are 21 residues in the CDR3. This CDR3 is CATSRGPTGYWTGSSYNEQFF. The CDR3 DNA reads as TGTGCCACCAGCAGGGGCCCCACAGGTTACTGGACTGGAAGCTCCTACAATGAGCAGTTCTTC.

This clonotype was seen ten or more times. This chain uses TRBV27 with TRBJ2-7; 7 positions match TRBD1. CDR3 length: 16 amino acids. V lost 5 bases to trimming and J lost 1 base; unmatched junction nucleotides: 11. From germline, CDR1 is MNHEY and CDR2 SMNVEV (reference sequence). CDR3 bases: TGTGCCAGCAGTCCCCGGTACAGGGGTCATTCCTACGAGCAGTACTTC. This sequence encodes CASSPRYRGHSYEQYF.

This clonotype was observed at least ten times. CDR3 region: CASSKVNTEAFF. The CDR3 DNA sequence: TGTGCCAGCAGTAAGGTGAACACTGAAGCTTTCTTT. The V and J genes are TRBV7-2 and TRBJ1-1; no clear D. CDR1 and CDR2 from the germline V gene are SGHTA and FQGNSA. CDR3 size: 12 residues. V dropped 6 bases and J dropped 0 bases, with 5 bases sitting between them.

Comment on this clonotype: With a much larger clone just one base away, this may be a read error. The rearrangement links TRBV6-2 or TRBV6-3 to TRBJ2-5; D not resolved. This CDR3 has 11 residues. Germline CDR1 and CDR2: MNHEY and SVGEGT. V shed 7 bases and J shed 7 bases, with 10 bases lying between them. The CDR3 coding sequence is TGTGCCAGCACCGACGGAAGGACCCAGTACTTC. Encoded protein: CASTDGRTQYF.

This clonotype appeared many times. The J gene is TRBJ2-1, the V gene TRBV6-1; D is unresolved. CDR3 length: 16 residues. Trimming removed 4 bases from V and 0 bases from J, with 13 bases in between. From germline, CDR1 is MNHNS and CDR2 SASEGT. DNA for the CDR3: TGTGCCAGCAGTGGAGGATGGGCGAGCTCCTACAATGAGCAGTTCTTC. Translated: CASSGGWASSYNEQFF.

This clonotype has ten or more counts. The chain joins TRBV20-1 to TRBJ2-7; 8 positions match TRBD1. The germline V gene has CDR1 DFQATT and CDR2 SNEGSKA (reference sequence). J gave up 3 bases and V 5 bases, and 9 bases lay outside the gene matches. This CDR3 has 14 residues. The CDR3 loop reads CSAGRGRGGYEQYF. The CDR3 DNA sequence: TGCAGTGCTGGCAGGGGGCGAGGGGGCTACGAGCAGTACTTC.

This clonotype was detected a few times. The chain links TRBV11-3 to TRBJ2-1; D ambiguous. V lost 5 bases, J lost 10 bases, and 12 bases lay in between. Per germline, CDR1 SGHNT and CDR2 YENEEA. This CDR3 region has 12 residues. CDR3 amino acids: CASSPGGWEQFF. The CDR3 DNA follows: TGTGCCAGCAGCCCAGGCGGTTGGGAGCAGTTCTTC.

This clonotype showed up many times. The V and J genes are TRBV27 and TRBJ1-6, with D tentatively TRBD1 (6 bases). CDR3 length: 15 residues. The V gene lost 6 bases and the J gene lost 5 bases, with 14 bases spanning the gap. Germline assignment: CDR1 MNHEY and CDR2 SMNVEV (reference sequence). CDR3: CASREQGNNNSPLHF. CDR3 coding DNA: TGTGCCAGCAGGGAACAGGGCAATAATAATTCACCCCTCCACTTT.